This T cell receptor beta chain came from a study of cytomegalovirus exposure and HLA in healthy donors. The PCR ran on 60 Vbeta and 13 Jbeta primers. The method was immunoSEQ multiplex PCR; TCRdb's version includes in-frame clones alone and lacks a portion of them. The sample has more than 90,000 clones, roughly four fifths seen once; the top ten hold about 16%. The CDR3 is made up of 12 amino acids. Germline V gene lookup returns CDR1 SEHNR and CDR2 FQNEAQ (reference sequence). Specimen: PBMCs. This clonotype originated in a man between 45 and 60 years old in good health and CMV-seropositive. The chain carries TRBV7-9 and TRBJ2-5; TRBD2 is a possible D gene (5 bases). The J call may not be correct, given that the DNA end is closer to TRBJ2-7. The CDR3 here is CASSLWEYEQYF. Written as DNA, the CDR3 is TGTGCCAGCAGCTTGTGGGAGTACGAGCAGTACTTC.